This TCR beta chain was recorded in a study of control samples from healthy donors and cancer patients. TCRdb's copy holds only in-frame clones and misses some; the assay was immunoSEQ multiplex PCR. The profile shows 75,000 to 90,000 clones, around 86% of them singletons. The sample comprised PBMCs. The origin of this receptor is a woman between 50 and 59 years old with colorectal cancer.

The CDR3 protein is CASSLGIQETQYF. CDR3 nucleotide sequence: TGTGCCAGCAGTTTAGGGATCCAAGAGACCCAGTACTTC. The chain carries TRBV6-2 or TRBV6-3 and TRBJ2-5; D not certain. The CDR3 sequence is 13 residues long. V was trimmed by 4 bases and J by 1 base, leaving 7 bases between them. CDR1 is MNHEY, CDR2 SVGEGT, per germline.